What follows are 13 T cell receptor beta chains derived from one specimen sequenced in a study of blood T cell repertoires in COVID-19. TCRdb keeps only in-frame clones here, not all; method: immunoSEQ multiplex PCR. The table lists roughly 350,000 clones, around 87% of them singletons. Sequenced input: peripheral blood. Every receptor here comes from a woman aged 25 to 39 with COVID-19, enrolled during active disease.

This chain connects TRBV2 to TRBJ1-3; D gene unclear. CDR1 and CDR2 (germline): SNHLY, FYNNEI. V was cut by 7 bases and J by 0 bases, with 10 bases left in between. CDR3 length: 14 amino acids. The CDR3 reads CASTTDFSGNTIYF. As DNA, the CDR3 is TGTGCCAGCACTACGGACTTCTCTGGAAACACCATATATTTT. Based on the CDR3 plus reference TRBV2 and TRBJ1-3, the full variable domain is EPEVTQTPSHQVTQMGQEVILRCVPISNHLYFYWYRQILGQKVEFLVSFYNNEISEKSEIFDDQFSVERPDGSNFTLKIRSTKLEDSAMYFCASTTDFSGNTIYFGEGSWLTVV.

The V and J genes are TRBV28 and TRBJ2-5; a weak D match, TRBD1 (5 bases). This CDR3 contains 15 residues. V was clipped by 4 bases and J by 3 bases, with 15 bases between them. From germline, CDR1 is MDHEN and CDR2 SYDVKM. The CDR3 nucleotides are TGTGCCAGCAGTTCCCCAACAGGAGCAAAAGAGACCCAGTACTTC. It encodes CASSSPTGAKETQYF.

V gene TRBV28 combines with J gene TRBJ2-1; TRBD2 aligns across 9 bases. Germline-derived CDR1 and CDR2 are MDHEN and SYDVKM. V shed 5 bases and J 13 bases; nucleotides not matched to a gene: 12. CDR3 length: 14 amino acids. The CDR3 DNA is TGTGCCAGCAGTCCGACTAGCGGATACGGTCTACAGTTCTTC. This codes for CASSPTSGYGLQFF.

The chain uses TRBV27 and TRBJ2-5; no firm D call. V dropped 7 bases and J dropped 2 bases, with 8 bases sitting between them. Germline V gene data show CDR1 as MNHEY and CDR2 as SMNVEV (reference sequence). CDR3 length: 12 amino acids. The CDR3 region has the DNA TGTGCCAGCATGAACAGACAAGAGACCCAGTACTTC. It encodes CASMNRQETQYF.

The chain links TRBV6-1 to TRBJ1-4; the D gene is possibly TRBD1 (5 bases). Looked up from germline, CDR1 is MNHNS and CDR2 is SASEGT. There are 15 residues in the CDR3. Deletions cut 0 bases from V and 8 bases from J, with 13 bases between. CDR3 nucleotide sequence: TGTGCCAGCAGTGAAGCGGGGGGTCTTAGGGAAAAACTGTTTTTT. The encoded protein is CASSEAGGLREKLFF.

The chain combines TRBV28 with TRBJ2-7, with 9 bases identical to TRBD1. The V gene's germline CDR1 is MDHEN and CDR2 SYDVKM. Unmatched junction bases numbered 17, after V lost 5 bases and J lost 6 bases. This CDR3 has 17 residues. CDR3 DNA: TGTGCCAGCAGTCAAACTCCCGGGACAGGGCGCTCGGGCGAGCAGTACTTC. Its translation is CASSQTPGTGRSGEQYF.

This chain joins TRBV7-2 and TRBJ2-7; TRBD2 agrees at 9 bases. With V trimmed by 5 bases and J by 0 bases, 11 bases remained unmatched. Germline V lookup: CDR1 SGHTA, CDR2 FQGNSA. The CDR3 is 17 amino acids. CDR3 nucleotides: TGTGCCAGCAGCCTAACCCCAGCGGGAGGACTCTCCTACGAGCAGTACTTC. Amino acid sequence: CASSLTPAGGLSYEQYF.

The chain recombines TRBV25-1 with TRBJ2-3, with D tentatively TRBD2 (6 bases). CDR1 and CDR2 (germline): MGHDK, SYGVNS. The germline V and J ends were trimmed by 0 bases and 5 bases, with 15 bases remaining between them. This CDR3 region has 16 residues. The CDR3, as DNA: TGTGCCAGCAGTGAATATCTGACGGGAGCGGGAGATACGCAGTATTTT. Amino acids: CASSEYLTGAGDTQYF.

The chain links TRBV28 to TRBJ2-7; the match to TRBD1 covers 11 bases. Germline CDR1 is MDHEN and CDR2 is SYDVKM. The V gene end was trimmed by 3 bases and the J gene end by 3 bases; junction bases not matched to a gene: 4. There are 15 residues in the CDR3. This CDR3 reads CASSFGDRGYYEQYF. CDR3 bases: TGTGCCAGCAGTTTTGGGGACAGGGGGTACTACGAGCAGTACTTC.

The chain is built from TRBV12-3 or TRBV12-4 and TRBJ2-2; D might be TRBD2 (5 bases). V was cut by 3 bases and J by 6 bases, with 8 bases left in between. The CDR3 runs to 13 residues. The CDR3 region is CASSFQRAGELFF. DNA for the CDR3: TGTGCCAGCAGTTTCCAGAGGGCCGGGGAGCTGTTTTTT.

V usage is TRBV5-1 and J usage is TRBJ2-3, with D perhaps TRBD2 (6 bases). In germline, CDR1 is SGHRS, CDR2 YFSETQ. The CDR3 runs 16 residues. The germline V and J ends were trimmed by 2 bases and 6 bases, with 19 bases remaining between them. The CDR3 nucleotides are TGCGCCAGCAGCTTACCCGAATGGGCCGCGGGGGATACGCAGTATTTT. Its protein is CASSLPEWAAGDTQYF.

CDR3 region: CASSLGRPINEQFF. CDR3 DNA: TGTGCCAGCAGCTTGGGGAGGCCCATCAATGAGCAGTTCTTC. The V and J genes are TRBV5-4 and TRBJ2-1; perhaps TRBD2 as D (5 bases). This CDR3 region has 14 residues. V was clipped by 0 bases and J by 6 bases, with 10 bases between them. Germline V gene data show CDR1 as SGHNT and CDR2 as YYREEE (reference sequence).

The J gene is TRBJ2-7, the V gene TRBV5-6; D unresolved. The CDR3 is 14 amino acids. The germline gives CDR1 SGHDT, CDR2 YYEEEE. V was pared by 4 bases and J by 3 bases, with 14 bases between. CDR3: CASSPSVTSYEQYF. The CDR3 DNA reads as TGTGCCAGCAGCCCCTCAGTTACCAGCTACGAGCAGTACTTC.